This T cell receptor (beta chain) was sequenced in a study of T cells in Graves' hyperthyroidism and ophthalmopathy. Study summary: Blood was drawn when the patient was first diagnosed and still untreated.

TCR beta CDR3 region amplification was performed from RNA transcripts. Carried out on the TCR CDR3, a first-round RT-PCR used the HTBI primer set. Each CDR3 protein is one row after TCRdb ran MiXCR on the multiplex PCR reads. Counted here are 360,000 or so distinct CDR3 sequences, about 16% occurring once; the ten biggest clones make up roughly 20%. Trimming took 0 bases from V and 0 from J, leaving 21 bases between them. CDR1 and CDR2 (germline): MNHEY, SVGAGI. The CDR3 runs 19 residues. Material for sequencing was blood. V is TRBV6-5 and J is TRBJ2-7; D is perhaps TRBD1 (6 bases). This clonotype was obtained from a woman aged 60-75 years with Graves' ophthalmopathy. DNA for the CDR3: TGTGCCAGCAGTTACTCGGGCCCTCAGGGGCGGGCTATCTCCTACGAGCAGTACTTC. It codes for CASSYSGPQGRAISYEQYF.